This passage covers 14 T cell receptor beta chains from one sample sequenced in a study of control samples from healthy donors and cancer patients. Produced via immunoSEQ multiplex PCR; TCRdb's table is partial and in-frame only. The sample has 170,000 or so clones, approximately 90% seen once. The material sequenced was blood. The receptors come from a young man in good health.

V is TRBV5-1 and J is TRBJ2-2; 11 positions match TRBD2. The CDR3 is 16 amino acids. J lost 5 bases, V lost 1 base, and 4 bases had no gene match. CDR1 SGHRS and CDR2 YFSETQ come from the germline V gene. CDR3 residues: CASSLFGTSGTGELFF. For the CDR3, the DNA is TGCGCCAGCAGCTTGTTTGGGACTAGCGGTACCGGGGAGCTGTTTTTT.

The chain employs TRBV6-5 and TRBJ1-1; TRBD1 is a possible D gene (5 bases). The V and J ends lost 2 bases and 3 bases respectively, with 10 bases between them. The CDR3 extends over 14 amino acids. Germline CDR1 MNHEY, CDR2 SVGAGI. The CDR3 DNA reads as TGTGCCAGCAGTTACGCGGGGCGGGACACTGAAGCTTTCTTT. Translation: CASSYAGRDTEAFF.

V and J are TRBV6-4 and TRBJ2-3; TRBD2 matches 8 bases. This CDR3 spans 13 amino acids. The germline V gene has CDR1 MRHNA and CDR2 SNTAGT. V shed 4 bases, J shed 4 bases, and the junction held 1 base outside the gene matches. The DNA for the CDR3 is TGTGCCAGCAGTGCAGCGGGAGCAGATACGCAGTATTTT. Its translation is CASSAAGADTQYF.

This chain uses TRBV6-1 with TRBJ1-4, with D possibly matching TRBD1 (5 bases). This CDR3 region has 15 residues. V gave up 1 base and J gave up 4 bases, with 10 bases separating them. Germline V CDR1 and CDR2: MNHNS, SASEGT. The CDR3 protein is CASSEVGVGNEKLFF. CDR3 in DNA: TGTGCCAGCAGTGAAGTGGGGGTGGGTAATGAAAAACTGTTTTTT.

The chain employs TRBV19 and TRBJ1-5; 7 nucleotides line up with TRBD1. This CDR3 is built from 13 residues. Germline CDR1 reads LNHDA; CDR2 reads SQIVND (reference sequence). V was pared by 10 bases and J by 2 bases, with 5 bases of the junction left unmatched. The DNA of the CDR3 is TGTGCCACCGGCGGACAGGGCAATCAGCCCCAGCATTTT. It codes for CATGGQGNQPQHF.

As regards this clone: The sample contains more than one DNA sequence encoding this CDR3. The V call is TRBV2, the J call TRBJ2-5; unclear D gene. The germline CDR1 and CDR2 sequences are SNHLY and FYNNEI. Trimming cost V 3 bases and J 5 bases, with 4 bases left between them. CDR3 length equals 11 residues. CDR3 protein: CASSEGETQYF. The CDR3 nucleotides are TGTGCCAGCAGTGAGGGTGAGACCCAGTACTTC.

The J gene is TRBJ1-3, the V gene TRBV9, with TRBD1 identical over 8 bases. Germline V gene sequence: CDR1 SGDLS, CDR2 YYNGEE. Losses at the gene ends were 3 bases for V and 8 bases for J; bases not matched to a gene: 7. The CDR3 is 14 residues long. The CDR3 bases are TGTGCCAGCAGCGGGGGACAGGCGGGGGACACCATATATTTT. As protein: CASSGGQAGDTIYF. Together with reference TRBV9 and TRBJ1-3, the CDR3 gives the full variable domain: DSGVTQTPKHLITATGQRVTLRCSPRSGDLSVYWYQQSLDQGLQFLIQYYNGEERAKGNILERFSAQQFPDLHSELNLSSLELGDSALYFCASSGGQAGDTIYFGEGSWLTVV.

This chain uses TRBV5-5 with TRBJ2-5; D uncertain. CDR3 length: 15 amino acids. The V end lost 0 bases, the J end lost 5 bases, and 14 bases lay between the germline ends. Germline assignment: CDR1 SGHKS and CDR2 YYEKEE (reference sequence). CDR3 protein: CASSLGASHGETQYF. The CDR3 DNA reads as TGTGCCAGCAGCTTGGGGGCCTCACACGGGGAGACCCAGTACTTC.

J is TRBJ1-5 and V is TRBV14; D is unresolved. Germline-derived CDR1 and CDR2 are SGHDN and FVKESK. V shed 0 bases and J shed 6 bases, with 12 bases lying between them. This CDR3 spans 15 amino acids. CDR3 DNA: TGTGCCAGCAGCCAAGATCTTGGCGGAACTCAGCCCCAGCATTTT. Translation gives CASSQDLGGTQPQHF.

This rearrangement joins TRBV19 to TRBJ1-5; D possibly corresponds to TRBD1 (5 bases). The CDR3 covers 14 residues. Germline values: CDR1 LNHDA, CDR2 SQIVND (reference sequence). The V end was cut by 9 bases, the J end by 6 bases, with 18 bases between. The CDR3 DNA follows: TGTGCCAGCTGGACAAGGGATAGGGGTCAGCCCCAGCATTTT. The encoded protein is CASWTRDRGQPQHF. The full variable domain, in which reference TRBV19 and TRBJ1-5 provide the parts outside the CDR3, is DGGITQSPKYLFRKEGQNVTLSCEQNLNHDAMYWYRQDPGQGLRLIYYSQIVNDFQKGDIAEGYSVSREKKESFPLTVTSAQKNPTAFYLCASWTRDRGQPQHFGDGTRLSIL.

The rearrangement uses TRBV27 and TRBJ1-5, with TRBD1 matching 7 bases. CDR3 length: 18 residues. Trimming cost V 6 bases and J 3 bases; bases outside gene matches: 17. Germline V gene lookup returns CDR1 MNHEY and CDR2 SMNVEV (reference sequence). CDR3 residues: CASSKYTGTAINNQPQHF. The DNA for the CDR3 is TGTGCCAGCAGCAAGTATACCGGGACAGCGATAAACAATCAGCCCCAGCATTTT.

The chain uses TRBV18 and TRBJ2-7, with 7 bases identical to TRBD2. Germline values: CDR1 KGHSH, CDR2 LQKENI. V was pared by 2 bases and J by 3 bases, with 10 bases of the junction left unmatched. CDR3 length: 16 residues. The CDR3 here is CASSPRSEGRVYEQYF. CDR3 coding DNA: TGTGCCAGCTCACCAAGGTCGGAGGGGAGGGTCTACGAGCAGTACTTC.

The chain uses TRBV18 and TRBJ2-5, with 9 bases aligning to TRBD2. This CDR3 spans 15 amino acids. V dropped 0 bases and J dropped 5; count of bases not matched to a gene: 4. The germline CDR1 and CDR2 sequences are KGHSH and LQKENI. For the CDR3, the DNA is TGTGCCAGCTCACCACCGGGACTAGCAATTGAGACCCAGTACTTC. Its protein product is CASSPPGLAIETQYF.

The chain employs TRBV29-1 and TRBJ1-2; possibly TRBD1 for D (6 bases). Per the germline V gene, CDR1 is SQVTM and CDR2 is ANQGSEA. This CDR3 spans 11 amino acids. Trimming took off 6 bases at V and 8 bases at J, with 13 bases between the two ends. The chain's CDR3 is CSVLTGTGYTF. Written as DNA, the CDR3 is TGCAGCGTACTTACAGGGACGGGCTACACCTTC.